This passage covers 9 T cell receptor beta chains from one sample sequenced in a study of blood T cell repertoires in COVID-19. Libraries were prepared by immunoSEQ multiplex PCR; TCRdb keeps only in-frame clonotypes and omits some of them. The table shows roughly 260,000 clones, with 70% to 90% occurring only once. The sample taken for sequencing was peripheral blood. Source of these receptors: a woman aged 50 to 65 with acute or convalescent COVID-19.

CDR3 sequence: CSVTGGAEEAFF. Written as DNA, the CDR3 is TGCAGCGTAACAGGGGGCGCAGAGGAAGCTTTCTTT. The chain combines TRBV29-1 with TRBJ1-1, with TRBD1 matching 9 bases. CDR3 length: 12 residues. Trimming cost V 6 bases and J 8 bases; bases outside gene matches: 7. Germline V gene data show CDR1 as SQVTM and CDR2 as ANQGSEA.

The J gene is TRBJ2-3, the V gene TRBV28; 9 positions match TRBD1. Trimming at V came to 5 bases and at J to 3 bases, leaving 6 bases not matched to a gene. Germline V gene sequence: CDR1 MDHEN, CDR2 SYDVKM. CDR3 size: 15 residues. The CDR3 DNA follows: TGTGCCAGCAGTCAACCGGGACAGGGTACAGATACGCAGTATTTT. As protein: CASSQPGQGTDTQYF.

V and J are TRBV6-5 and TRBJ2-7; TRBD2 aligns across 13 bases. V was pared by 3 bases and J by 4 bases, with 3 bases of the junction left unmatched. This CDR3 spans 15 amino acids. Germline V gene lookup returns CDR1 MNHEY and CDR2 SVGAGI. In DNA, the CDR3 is TGTGCCAGCAGTTATGCACTAGCGGGAGGGTACGAGCAGTACTTC. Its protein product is CASSYALAGGYEQYF.

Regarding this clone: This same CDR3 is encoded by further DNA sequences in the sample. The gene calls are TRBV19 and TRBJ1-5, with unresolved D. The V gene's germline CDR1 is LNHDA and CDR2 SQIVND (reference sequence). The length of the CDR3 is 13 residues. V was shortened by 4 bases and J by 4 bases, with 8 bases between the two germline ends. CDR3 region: CASSNRENQPQHF. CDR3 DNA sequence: TGTGCCAGTAGTAACCGGGAGAATCAGCCCCAGCATTTT.

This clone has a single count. CDR3 in DNA: TGTGCCTGGAGTTTCAACAGGGTCGTCCACGAGCAGTACTTC. Its protein is CAWSFNRVVHEQYF. V gene TRBV30 combines with J gene TRBJ2-7, with D tentatively TRBD1 (6 bases). V dropped 2 bases and J dropped 5 bases, with 16 bases sitting between them. The germline V gene encodes CDR1 GTSNPN and CDR2 SVGIG (reference sequence). The length of the CDR3 is 14 residues.

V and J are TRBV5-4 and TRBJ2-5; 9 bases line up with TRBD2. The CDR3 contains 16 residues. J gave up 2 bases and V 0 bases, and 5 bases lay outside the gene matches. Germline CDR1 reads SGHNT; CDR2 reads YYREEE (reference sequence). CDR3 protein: CASSLGGLATQETQYF. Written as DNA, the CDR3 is TGTGCCAGCAGCTTGGGAGGACTAGCGACTCAAGAGACCCAGTACTTC. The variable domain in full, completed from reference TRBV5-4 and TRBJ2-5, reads ETGVTQSPTHLIKTRGQQVTLRCSSQSGHNTVSWYQQALGQGPQFIFQYYREEENGRGNFPPRFSGLQFPNYSSELNVNALELDDSALYLCASSLGGLATQETQYFGPGTRLLVL.

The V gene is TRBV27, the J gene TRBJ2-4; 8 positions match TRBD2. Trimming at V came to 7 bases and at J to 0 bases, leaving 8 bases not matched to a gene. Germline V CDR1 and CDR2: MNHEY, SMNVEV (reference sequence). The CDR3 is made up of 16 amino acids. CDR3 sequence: CASMGSGILAKNIQYF. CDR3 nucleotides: TGTGCCAGCATGGGTAGCGGGATTTTAGCCAAAAACATTCAGTACTTC.

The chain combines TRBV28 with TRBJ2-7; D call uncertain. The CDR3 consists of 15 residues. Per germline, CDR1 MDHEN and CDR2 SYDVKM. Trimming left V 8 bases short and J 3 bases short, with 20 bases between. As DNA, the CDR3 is TGTGCCAGCCGTTCAGCGACTGCCGACGACTACGAGCAGTACTTC. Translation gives CASRSATADDYEQYF.

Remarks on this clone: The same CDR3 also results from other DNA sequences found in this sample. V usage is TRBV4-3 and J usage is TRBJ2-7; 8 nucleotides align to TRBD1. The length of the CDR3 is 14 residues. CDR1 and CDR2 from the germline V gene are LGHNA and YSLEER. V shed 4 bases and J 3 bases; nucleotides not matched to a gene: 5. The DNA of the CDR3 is TGCGCCAGCAGCCCAGGACAGGGTAGCTACGAGCAGTACTTC. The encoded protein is CASSPGQGSYEQYF.